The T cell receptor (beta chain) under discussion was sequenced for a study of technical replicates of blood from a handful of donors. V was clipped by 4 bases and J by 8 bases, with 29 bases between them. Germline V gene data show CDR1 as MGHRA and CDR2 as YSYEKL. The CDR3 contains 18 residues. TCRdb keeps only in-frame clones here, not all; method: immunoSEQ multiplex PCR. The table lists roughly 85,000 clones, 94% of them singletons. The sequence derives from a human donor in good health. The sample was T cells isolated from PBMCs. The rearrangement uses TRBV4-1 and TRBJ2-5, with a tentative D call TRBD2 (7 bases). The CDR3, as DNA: TGCGCCAGCAGCCTAATCGGGGGAGGGGGGGGTGGCCTTGGAACCCAGTACTTC. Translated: CASSLIGGGGGGLGTQYF.